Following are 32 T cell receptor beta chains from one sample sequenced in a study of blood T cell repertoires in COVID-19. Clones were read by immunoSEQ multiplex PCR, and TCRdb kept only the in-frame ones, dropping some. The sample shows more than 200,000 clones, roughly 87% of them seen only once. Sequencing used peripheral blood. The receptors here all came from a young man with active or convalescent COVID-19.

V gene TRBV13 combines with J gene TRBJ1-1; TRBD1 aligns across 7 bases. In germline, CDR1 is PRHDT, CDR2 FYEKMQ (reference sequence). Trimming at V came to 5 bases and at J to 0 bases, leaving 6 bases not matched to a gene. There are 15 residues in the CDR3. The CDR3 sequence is CASSPRDSLNTEAFF. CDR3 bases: TGTGCCAGCAGCCCCCGGGACAGCTTGAACACTGAAGCTTTCTTT.

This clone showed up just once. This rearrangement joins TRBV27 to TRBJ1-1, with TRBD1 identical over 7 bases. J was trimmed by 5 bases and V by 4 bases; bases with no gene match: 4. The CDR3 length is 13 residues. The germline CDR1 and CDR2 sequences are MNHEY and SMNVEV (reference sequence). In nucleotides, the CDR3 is TGTGCCAGCAGTTACAGGGGACTGACTGAAGCTTTCTTT. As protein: CASSYRGLTEAFF.

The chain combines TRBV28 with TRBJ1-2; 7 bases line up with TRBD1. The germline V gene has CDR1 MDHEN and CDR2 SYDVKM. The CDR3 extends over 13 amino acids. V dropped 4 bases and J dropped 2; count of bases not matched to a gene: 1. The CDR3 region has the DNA TGTGCCAGCAGTTCGACAGGGAACTATGGCTACACCTTC. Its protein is CASSSTGNYGYTF.

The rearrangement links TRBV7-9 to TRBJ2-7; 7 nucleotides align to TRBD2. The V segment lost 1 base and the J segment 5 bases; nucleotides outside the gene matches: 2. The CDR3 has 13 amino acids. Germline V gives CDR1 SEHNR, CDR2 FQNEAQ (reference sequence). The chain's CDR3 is CASSLEGGNEQYF. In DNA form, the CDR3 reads TGTGCCAGCAGCTTAGAGGGAGGGAACGAGCAGTACTTC.

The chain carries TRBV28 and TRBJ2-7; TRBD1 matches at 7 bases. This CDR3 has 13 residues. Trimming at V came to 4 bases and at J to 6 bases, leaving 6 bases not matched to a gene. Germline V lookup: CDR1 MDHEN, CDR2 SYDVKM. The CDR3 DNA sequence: TGTGCCAGCAGTTCAACAGGGGAACGCGAGCAGTACTTC. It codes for CASSSTGEREQYF. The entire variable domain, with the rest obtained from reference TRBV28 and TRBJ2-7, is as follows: DVKVTQSSRYLVKRTGEKVFLECVQDMDHENMFWYRQDPGLGLRLIYFSYDVKMKEKGDIPEGYSVSREKKERFSLILESASTNQTSMYLCASSSTGEREQYFGPGTRLTVT.

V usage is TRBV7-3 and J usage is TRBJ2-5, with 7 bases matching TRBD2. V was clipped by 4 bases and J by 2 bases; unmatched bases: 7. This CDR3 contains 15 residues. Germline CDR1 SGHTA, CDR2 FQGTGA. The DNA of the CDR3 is TGTGCCAGCAGCTCCCTGAGCGGGGCTCAAGAGACCCAGTACTTC. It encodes CASSSLSGAQETQYF.

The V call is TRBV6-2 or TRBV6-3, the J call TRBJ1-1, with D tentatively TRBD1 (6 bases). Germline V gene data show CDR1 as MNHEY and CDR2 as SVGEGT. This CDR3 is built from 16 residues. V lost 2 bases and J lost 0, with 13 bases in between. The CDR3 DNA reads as TGTGCCAGCAGTTACGGGAGGGGGTACATGAACACTGAAGCTTTCTTT. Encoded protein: CASSYGRGYMNTEAFF.

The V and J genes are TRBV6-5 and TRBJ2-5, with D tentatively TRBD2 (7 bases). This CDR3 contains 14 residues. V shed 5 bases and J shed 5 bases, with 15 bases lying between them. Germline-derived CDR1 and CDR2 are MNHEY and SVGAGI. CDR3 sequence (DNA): TGTGCCAGCAGTATAGGGGGGGCAGCGGAGACCCAGTACTTC. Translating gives CASSIGGAAETQYF.

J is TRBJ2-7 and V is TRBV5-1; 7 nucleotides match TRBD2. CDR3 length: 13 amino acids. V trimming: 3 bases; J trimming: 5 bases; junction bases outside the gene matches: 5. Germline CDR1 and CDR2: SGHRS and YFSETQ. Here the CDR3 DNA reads TGCGCCAGCAGCTCGGGAGGCAGGCACGAGCAGTACTTC. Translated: CASSSGGRHEQYF.

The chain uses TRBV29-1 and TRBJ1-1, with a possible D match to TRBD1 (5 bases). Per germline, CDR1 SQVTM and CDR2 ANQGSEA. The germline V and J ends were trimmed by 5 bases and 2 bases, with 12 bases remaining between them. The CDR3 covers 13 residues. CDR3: CSVLQGGNTEAFF. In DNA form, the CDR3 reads TGCAGCGTTTTGCAGGGAGGAAACACTGAAGCTTTCTTT.

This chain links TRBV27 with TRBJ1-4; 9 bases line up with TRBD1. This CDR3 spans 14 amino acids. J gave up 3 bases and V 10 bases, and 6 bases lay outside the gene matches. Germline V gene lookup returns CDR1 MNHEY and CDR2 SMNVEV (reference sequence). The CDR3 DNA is TGTGCCACTTGGACAGGGGCCCCTAATGAAAAACTGTTTTTT. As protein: CATWTGAPNEKLFF.

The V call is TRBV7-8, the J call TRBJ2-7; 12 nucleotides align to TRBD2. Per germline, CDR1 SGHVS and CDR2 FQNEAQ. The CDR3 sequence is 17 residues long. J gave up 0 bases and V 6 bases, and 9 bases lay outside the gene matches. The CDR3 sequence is CASSYGLAGQISYEQYF. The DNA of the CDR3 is TGTGCCAGCAGTTACGGACTAGCGGGGCAAATCTCCTACGAGCAGTACTTC.

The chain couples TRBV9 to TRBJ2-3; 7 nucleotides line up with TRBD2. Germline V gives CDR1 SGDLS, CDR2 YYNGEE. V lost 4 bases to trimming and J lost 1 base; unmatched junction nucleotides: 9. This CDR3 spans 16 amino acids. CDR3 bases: TGTGCCAGCAGCCCCCGGGACTACCCCGGCACAGATACGCAGTATTTT. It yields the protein CASSPRDYPGTDTQYF.

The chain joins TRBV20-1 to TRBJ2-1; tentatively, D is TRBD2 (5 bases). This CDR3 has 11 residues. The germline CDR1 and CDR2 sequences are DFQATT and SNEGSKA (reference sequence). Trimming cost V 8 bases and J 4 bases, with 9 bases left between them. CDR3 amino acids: CSPREYNEQFF. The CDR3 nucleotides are TGCAGTCCTCGGGAATACAATGAGCAGTTCTTC.

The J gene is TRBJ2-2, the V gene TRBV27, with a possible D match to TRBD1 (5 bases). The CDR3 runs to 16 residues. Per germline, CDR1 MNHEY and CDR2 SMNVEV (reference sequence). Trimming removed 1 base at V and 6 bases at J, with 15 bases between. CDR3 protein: CASSLWGVVGSGELFF. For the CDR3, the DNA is TGTGCCAGCAGTTTATGGGGCGTCGTCGGCTCCGGGGAGCTGTTTTTT.

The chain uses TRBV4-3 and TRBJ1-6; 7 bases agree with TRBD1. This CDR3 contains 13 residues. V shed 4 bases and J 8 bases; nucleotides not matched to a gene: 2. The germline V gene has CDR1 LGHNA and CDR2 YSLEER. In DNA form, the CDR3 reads TGCGCCAGCAGCCTGCAGGGGGATTCACCCCTCCACTTT. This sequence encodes CASSLQGDSPLHF.

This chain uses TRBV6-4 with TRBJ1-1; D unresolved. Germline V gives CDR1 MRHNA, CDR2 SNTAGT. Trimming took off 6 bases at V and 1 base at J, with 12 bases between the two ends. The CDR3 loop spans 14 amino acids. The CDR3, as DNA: TGTGCCAGCAGGGACGGGAGTGGGAACACTGAAGCTTTCTTT. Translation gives CASRDGSGNTEAFF.

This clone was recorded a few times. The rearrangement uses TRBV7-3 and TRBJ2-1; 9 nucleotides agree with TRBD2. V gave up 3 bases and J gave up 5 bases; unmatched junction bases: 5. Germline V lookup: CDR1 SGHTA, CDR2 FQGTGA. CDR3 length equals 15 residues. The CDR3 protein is CASSFIAGEHNEQFF. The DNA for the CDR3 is TGTGCCAGCAGCTTCATAGCGGGGGAACACAATGAGCAGTTCTTC.

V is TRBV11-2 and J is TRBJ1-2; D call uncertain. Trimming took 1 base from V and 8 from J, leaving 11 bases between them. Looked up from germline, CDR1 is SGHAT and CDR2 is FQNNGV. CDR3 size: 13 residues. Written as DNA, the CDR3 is TGTGCCAGCAGCTTAGGAGGAGGGTGGGGCTACACCTTC. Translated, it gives CASSLGGGWGYTF.

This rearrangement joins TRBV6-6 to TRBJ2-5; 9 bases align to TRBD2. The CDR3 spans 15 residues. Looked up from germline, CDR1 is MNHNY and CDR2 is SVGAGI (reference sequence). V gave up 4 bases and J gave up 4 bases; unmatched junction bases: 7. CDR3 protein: CASSLGLAGSETQYF. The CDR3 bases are TGTGCCAGCAGTTTGGGACTAGCAGGTTCAGAGACCCAGTACTTC.

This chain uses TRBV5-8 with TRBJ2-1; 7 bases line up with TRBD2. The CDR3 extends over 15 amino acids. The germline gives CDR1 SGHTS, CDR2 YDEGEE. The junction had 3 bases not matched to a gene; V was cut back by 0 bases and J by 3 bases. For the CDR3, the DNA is TGTGCCAGCAGCTTGGTGGGGGGGGTCTACAATGAGCAGTTCTTC. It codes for CASSLVGGVYNEQFF.

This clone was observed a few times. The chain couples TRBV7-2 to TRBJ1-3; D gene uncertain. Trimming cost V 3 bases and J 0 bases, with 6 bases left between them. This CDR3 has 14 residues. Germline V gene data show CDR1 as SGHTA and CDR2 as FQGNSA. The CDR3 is CASSLAVSGNTIYF. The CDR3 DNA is TGTGCCAGCAGCTTGGCGGTCTCTGGAAACACCATATATTTT.

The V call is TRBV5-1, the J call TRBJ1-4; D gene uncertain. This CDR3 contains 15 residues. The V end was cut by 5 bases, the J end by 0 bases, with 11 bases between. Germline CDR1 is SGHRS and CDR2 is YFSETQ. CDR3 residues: CASRTDGATNEKLFF. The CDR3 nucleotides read TGCGCCAGCAGAACCGACGGGGCAACTAATGAAAAACTGTTTTTT.

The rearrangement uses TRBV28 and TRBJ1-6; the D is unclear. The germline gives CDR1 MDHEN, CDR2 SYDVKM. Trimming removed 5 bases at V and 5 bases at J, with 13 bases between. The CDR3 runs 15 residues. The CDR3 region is CASSPWAGHNSPLHF. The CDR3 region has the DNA TGTGCCAGCAGTCCCTGGGCGGGTCATAATTCACCCCTCCACTTT.

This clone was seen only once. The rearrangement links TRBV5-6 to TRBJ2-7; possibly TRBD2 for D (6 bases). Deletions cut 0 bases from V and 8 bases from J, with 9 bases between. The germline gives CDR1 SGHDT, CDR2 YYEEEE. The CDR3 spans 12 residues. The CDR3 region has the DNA TGTGCCAGCAGCTTGGGGAGGGGTCAGCAGTACTTC. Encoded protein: CASSLGRGQQYF.

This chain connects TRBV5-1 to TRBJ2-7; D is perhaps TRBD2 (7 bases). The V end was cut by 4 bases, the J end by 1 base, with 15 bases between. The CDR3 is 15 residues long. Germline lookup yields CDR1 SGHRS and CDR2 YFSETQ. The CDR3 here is CASSRVGGQSYEQYF. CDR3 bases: TGCGCCAGCAGCAGAGTGGGGGGGCAGTCCTACGAGCAGTACTTC.

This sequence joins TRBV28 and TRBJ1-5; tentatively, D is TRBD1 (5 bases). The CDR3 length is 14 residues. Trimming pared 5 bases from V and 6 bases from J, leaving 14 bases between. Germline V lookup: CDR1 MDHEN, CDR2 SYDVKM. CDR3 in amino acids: CASSAPGESQPQHF. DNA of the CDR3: TGTGCCAGCAGTGCGCCGGGGGAGAGTCAGCCCCAGCATTTT.

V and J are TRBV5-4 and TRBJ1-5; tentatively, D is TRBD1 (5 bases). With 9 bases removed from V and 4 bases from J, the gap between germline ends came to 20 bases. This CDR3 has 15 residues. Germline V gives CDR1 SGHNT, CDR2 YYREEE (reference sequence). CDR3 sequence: CATPLSGENNQPQHF. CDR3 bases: TGTGCCACCCCCCTGTCGGGGGAGAATAATCAGCCCCAGCATTTT. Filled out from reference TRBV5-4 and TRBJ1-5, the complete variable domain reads ETGVTQSPTHLIKTRGQQVTLRCSSQSGHNTVSWYQQALGQGPQFIFQYYREEENGRGNFPPRFSGLQFPNYSSELNVNALELDDSALYLCATPLSGENNQPQHFGDGTRLSIL.

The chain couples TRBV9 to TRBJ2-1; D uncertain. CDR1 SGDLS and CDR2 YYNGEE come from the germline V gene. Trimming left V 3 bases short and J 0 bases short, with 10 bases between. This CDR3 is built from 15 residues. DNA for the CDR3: TGTGCCAGCAGCGAAGACCGGAGCTCCTACAATGAGCAGTTCTTC. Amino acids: CASSEDRSSYNEQFF.

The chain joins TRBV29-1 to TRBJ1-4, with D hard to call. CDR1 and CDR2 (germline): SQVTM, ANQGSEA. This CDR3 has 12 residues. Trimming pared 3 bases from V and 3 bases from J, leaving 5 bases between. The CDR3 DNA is TGCAGCGTTGACGAGTCTAATGAAAAACTGTTTTTT. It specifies CSVDESNEKLFF.

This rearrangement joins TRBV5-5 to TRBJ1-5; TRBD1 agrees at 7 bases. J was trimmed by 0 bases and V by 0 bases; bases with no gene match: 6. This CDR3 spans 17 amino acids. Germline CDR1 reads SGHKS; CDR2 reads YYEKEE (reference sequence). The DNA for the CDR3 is TGTGCCAGCAGCTTGGCTGTAGGGGGCAGTAGCAATCAGCCCCAGCATTTT. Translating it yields CASSLAVGGSSNQPQHF.

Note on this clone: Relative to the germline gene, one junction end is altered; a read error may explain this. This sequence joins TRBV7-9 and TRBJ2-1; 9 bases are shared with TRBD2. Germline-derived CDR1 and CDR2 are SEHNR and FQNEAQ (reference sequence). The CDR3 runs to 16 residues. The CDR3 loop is CASSVAGAPYYNEQFF. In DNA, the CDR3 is TGTGCCAGCAGCGTAGCGGGGGCCCCTTACTACAATGAGCAGTTCTTC. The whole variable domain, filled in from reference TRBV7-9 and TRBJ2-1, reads DTGVSQNPRHKITKRGQNVTFRCDPISEHNRLYWYRQTLGQGPEFLTYFQNEAQLEKSRLLSDRFSAERPKGSFSTLEIQRTEQGDSAMYLCASSVAGAPYYNEQFFGPGTRLTVL.